A selection of T cell receptor beta chains follows, all from one sample in a study of T cell changes during pregnancy in multiple sclerosis. TCRdb keeps only in-frame clones here, not all; method: immunoSEQ multiplex PCR. The sample records about 60,000 clones, 92% being singletons. Sequencing was performed on peripheral blood, taken in the first trimester of pregnancy. The receptors were gathered from a female donor with multiple sclerosis, enrolled in a pregnancy study. CDR3s include the opening cysteine and the closing phenylalanine or tryptophan. A D gene is named only where the DNA matches it firmly. Not all rows give a size; the values are once, few, many and, for expanded clones, a class.

D | J | V | length | size | CDR3 | DNA
NA | TRBJ1-2 | TRBV29-1 | 11 | NA | CSAVAAWGYTF | TGCAGCGCCGTAGCGGCTTGGGGCTACACCTTC
TRBD1 | TRBJ2-7 | TRBV4-1 | 11 | once | CASSHMDREYF | TGCGCCAGCAGCCACATGGACAGGGAGTACTTC
NA | TRBJ1-5 | TRBV10-3 | 13 | NA | CAIGTGGNQPQHF | TGTGCCATCGGAACGGGGGGCAATCAGCCCCAGCATTTT
TRBD1 | TRBJ1-4 | TRBV6-1 | 13 | NA | CASNQGANEKLFF | TGTGCCAGCAATCAGGGGGCTAATGAAAAACTGTTTTTT
NA | TRBJ2-5 | TRBV18 | 13 | NA | CASSPVREETQYF | TGTGCCAGCTCACCCGTACGAGAGGAGACCCAGTACTTC
TRBD1 | TRBJ1-2 | TRBV10-3 | 13 | NA | CAITTTGDYGYTF | TGTGCCATCACAACGACAGGGGACTATGGCTACACCTTC
TRBD1 | TRBJ1-6 | TRBV2 | 16 | NA | CAGDRGKISYNSPLHF | TGTGCCGGAGACAGGGGTAAAATATCCTATAATTCACCCCTCCACTTT
TRBD2 | TRBJ2-1 | TRBV27 | 18 | NA | CASRSQLAGGPRYNEQFF | TGTGCCAGCAGATCGCAACTAGCGGGGGGGCCAAGGTACAATGAGCAGTTCTTC
TRBD1 | TRBJ1-1 | TRBV6-5 | 15 | few | CASSYSTGGESEAFF | TGTGCCAGCAGTTACTCGACAGGGGGAGAGAGTGAAGCTTTCTTT
NA | TRBJ2-7 | TRBV6-4 | 13 | NA | CASSERSSYEQYF | TGTGCCAGCAGTGAGCGGAGCTCCTACGAGCAGTACTTC
TRBD2 | TRBJ2-7 | TRBV9 | 16 | NA | CASSATLTSGAHEQYF | TGTGCCAGCAGCGCAACCCTGACTAGCGGGGCACACGAGCAGTACTTC
TRBD1 | TRBJ2-1 | TRBV19 | 14 | NA | CASSITGANNEQFF | TGTGCCAGTAGTATAACAGGGGCAAACAATGAGCAGTTCTTC
TRBD2 | TRBJ2-2 | TRBV9 | 20 | NA | CASSVAGTSGGPRGTGELFF | TGTGCCAGCAGCGTAGCGGGGACTAGCGGGGGGCCTCGGGGCACCGGGGAGCTGTTTTTT
TRBD1 | TRBJ2-5 | TRBV9 | 16 | NA | CASSPNRGLYQETQYF | TGTGCCAGCAGTCCTAACAGGGGTTTGTACCAAGAGACCCAGTACTTC